The 17 T cell receptor beta chains presented below share a single source sample, sequenced in a study of cytomegalovirus exposure and HLA in healthy donors. Sequencing used immunoSEQ multiplex PCR; TCRdb keeps in-frame clones, though not all of them. In the table there are roughly 330,000 clones, approximately 86% of which are singletons. Sequenced input: PBMCs. These receptors came from a woman under 40 in good health and CMV-seropositive.

The rearrangement uses TRBV27 and TRBJ2-1; 10 bases map to TRBD2. This CDR3 contains 16 residues. Germline loops: CDR1 MNHEY, CDR2 SMNVEV (reference sequence). Trimming removed 1 base from V and 6 bases from J; junction bases left unmatched: 6. The CDR3 DNA reads as TGTGCCAGCAGTTTATTAGGGCTAGCGGGAGCCAATGAGCAGTTCTTC. This sequence encodes CASSLLGLAGANEQFF.

The chain combines TRBV9 with TRBJ2-3; 15 bases match TRBD2. This CDR3 is 16 amino acids long. Unmatched junction bases numbered 6, after V lost 4 bases and J lost 6 bases. CDR1 is SGDLS, CDR2 YYNGEE, per germline. CDR3 protein: CASSLRTSGGADTQYF. The CDR3 DNA follows: TGTGCCAGCAGCCTCAGGACTAGCGGGGGGGCGGATACGCAGTATTTT.

The chain joins TRBV6-6 to TRBJ2-5; 12 positions agree with TRBD1. Germline V gene data show CDR1 as MNHNY and CDR2 as SVGAGI (reference sequence). J gave up 4 bases and V 8 bases, and 5 bases lay outside the gene matches. CDR3 length: 14 residues. The CDR3 loop is CASARDRGRETQYF. The CDR3 DNA sequence: TGTGCCAGCGCGCGGGACAGGGGGCGAGAGACCCAGTACTTC.

This chain connects TRBV7-8 to TRBJ2-2; D unclear. This CDR3 spans 15 amino acids. Germline CDR1 SGHVS, CDR2 FQNEAQ. The V end lost 3 bases, the J end lost 0 bases, and 8 bases lay between the germline ends. In DNA form, the CDR3 reads TGTGCCAGCAGCTTGCAGATCGCGAACACCGGGGAGCTGTTTTTT. Its protein is CASSLQIANTGELFF. The whole variable domain, filled in from reference TRBV7-8 and TRBJ2-2, reads GAGVSQSPRYKVAKRGQDVALRCDPISGHVSLFWYQQALGQGPEFLTYFQNEAQLDKSGLPSDRFFAERPEGSVSTLKIQRTQQEDSAVYLCASSLQIANTGELFFGEGSRLTVL.

This clone was seen only once. The chain is built from TRBV6-5 and TRBJ1-1; tentative D call: TRBD1 (6 bases). V lost 2 bases to trimming and J lost 7 bases, with 14 bases between them. The CDR3 is 14 residues long. Germline CDR1 is MNHEY and CDR2 is SVGAGI. The CDR3 spells CASSYGTTSDEAFF. CDR3 DNA sequence: TGTGCCAGCAGTTACGGGACAACCTCCGATGAAGCTTTCTTT.

The V and J genes are TRBV5-6 and TRBJ1-2; D possibly corresponds to TRBD1 (5 bases). The V and J ends lost 4 bases and 5 bases respectively, with 15 bases between them. Germline values: CDR1 SGHDT, CDR2 YYEEEE. CDR3 length: 14 residues. CDR3 DNA sequence: TGTGCCAGCAGCACCGGGACCGTAGGTTATGGCTACACCTTC. Its translation is CASSTGTVGYGYTF.

The chain recombines TRBV18 with TRBJ1-1; D is ambiguous. Germline-derived CDR1 and CDR2 are KGHSH and LQKENI. Trimming pared 4 bases from V and 10 bases from J, leaving 13 bases between. This CDR3 is 12 amino acids long. The chain's CDR3 is CASSLMTSGAFF. The CDR3 DNA reads TGTGCCAGCTCACTCATGACTTCTGGAGCTTTCTTT.

In its sample, this clone was seen a few times. This sequence joins TRBV7-3 and TRBJ2-7; D gene ambiguous. Germline V gene data show CDR1 as SGHTA and CDR2 as FQGTGA. CDR3 length: 13 amino acids. V lost 1 base, J lost 7 bases, and 11 bases lay in between. CDR3 DNA: TGTGCCAGCAGCTTAAGGTCTAGTGGTGAGCAGTACTTC. It encodes CASSLRSSGEQYF.

Written as DNA, the CDR3 is TGTGCCAGCAGGCAAACAGGGGCCCAAGAGACCCAGTACTTC. Protein: CASRQTGAQETQYF. The chain joins TRBV28 to TRBJ2-5; 7 bases agree with TRBD1. Germline CDR1 MDHEN, CDR2 SYDVKM. Losses at the gene ends were 6 bases for V and 1 base for J; bases not matched to a gene: 5. CDR3 length equals 14 residues.

The gene calls are TRBV30 and TRBJ1-1; 10 bases are a match to TRBD1. Looked up from germline, CDR1 is GTSNPN and CDR2 is SVGIG (reference sequence). CDR3 length: 13 amino acids. Unmatched junction bases numbered 1, after V lost 1 base and J lost 5 bases. The CDR3 nucleotides are TGTGCCTGGAGTGGGGACAGGGGAACTGAAGCTTTCTTT. It yields the protein CAWSGDRGTEAFF.

V usage is TRBV5-4 and J usage is TRBJ1-1; D unclear. Trimming pared 0 bases from V and 8 bases from J, leaving 5 bases between. CDR3 length: 11 amino acids. CDR1 and CDR2 from the germline V gene are SGHNT and YYREEE (reference sequence). This chain's CDR3 is CASSLGNEAFF. The CDR3 bases are TGTGCCAGCAGCTTGGGAAACGAAGCTTTCTTT.

The chain links TRBV4-2 to TRBJ2-3; TRBD2 matches at 11 bases. The V gene's germline CDR1 is LGHNA and CDR2 YNFKEQ. V lost 0 bases, J lost 2 bases, and 4 bases stayed unmatched. The CDR3 sequence is 17 residues long. DNA for the CDR3: TGTGCCAGCAGCCAAGAACTAGCGGGGGTGTCCACAGATACGCAGTATTTT. As protein: CASSQELAGVSTDTQYF.

This chain joins TRBV29-1 and TRBJ2-7; no clear D. The CDR3 spans 11 residues. Trimming pared 7 bases from V and 1 base from J, leaving 8 bases between. Germline lookup yields CDR1 SQVTM and CDR2 ANQGSEA. In DNA form, the CDR3 reads TGCAGCGGCCTCGAATCCTACGAGCAGTACTTC. This encodes CSGLESYEQYF.

This sequence joins TRBV6-1 and TRBJ2-7; perhaps TRBD1 as D (6 bases). The V end was cut by 2 bases, the J end by 2 bases, with 22 bases between. The CDR3 sequence is 18 residues long. Looked up from germline, CDR1 is MNHNS and CDR2 is SASEGT. The CDR3 DNA follows: TGTGCCAGCAGTGAACCCCCAGCAGGGGCCACATTACCCTACGAGCAGTACTTC. Protein product: CASSEPPAGATLPYEQYF.

V usage is TRBV29-1 and J usage is TRBJ2-7; D perhaps matches TRBD2 (5 bases). Trimming left V 7 bases short and J 7 bases short, with 14 bases between. CDR1 is SQVTM, CDR2 ANQGSEA, per germline. The CDR3 runs to 11 residues. The DNA of the CDR3 is TGCAGCGCCCGGACCGGCGGGGAGCAGTACTTC. Translated, it gives CSARTGGEQYF.

Worth noting for this clone: Other DNA sequences in this specimen translate into the identical CDR3. The rearrangement uses TRBV30 and TRBJ1-1; D ambiguous. This CDR3 has 13 amino acids. Germline lookup yields CDR1 GTSNPN and CDR2 SVGIG (reference sequence). Trimming took off 0 bases at V and 1 base at J, with 6 bases between the two ends. In DNA form, the CDR3 reads TGTGCCTGGAGTGTAGAGGGGAACACTGAAGCTTTCTTT. Translation: CAWSVEGNTEAFF.

This chain links TRBV7-2 with TRBJ2-1; D gene uncertain. Germline V gene data show CDR1 as SGHTA and CDR2 as FQGNSA. The CDR3 consists of 14 residues. Trimming left V 2 bases short and J 6 bases short, with 11 bases between. CDR3 in amino acids: CASSLMVVSNEQFF. CDR3 coding DNA: TGTGCCAGCAGCTTAATGGTCGTTAGCAATGAGCAGTTCTTC.